The entry below describes one T cell receptor (beta chain). CDR1 and CDR2 from the germline V gene are LGHNA and YNFKEQ. Trimming shortened V by 4 bases and J by 5 bases, and 12 bases separated the two germline ends. This CDR3 comprises 14 residues. The entry originates in a study of T cells in tumors after PD-1 blockade. The repertoire was sequenced with immunoSEQ multiplex PCR; TCRdb's copy has only in-frame clones and lacks some. The sample has approximately 20,000 clones, around 85% seen once. The chain recombines TRBV4-2 with TRBJ1-5, with a weak D call TRBD1 (6 bases). This TCR derives from a human donor with advanced basal cell or squamous cell carcinoma (not recorded which). Sequencing was performed on PBMCs, taken after anti-PD-1 therapy. Here the CDR3 reads CASSRDIRDQPQHF. CDR3 nucleotides: TGTGCCAGCAGCCGGGACATTCGCGATCAGCCCCAGCATTTT.